The source of this T cell receptor (beta chain) is a study of T cell responses to AZD1222 COVID-19 vaccine. Regarding the study as a whole: Among the donors, most were white British and more were female, and clonal diversity was possibly underestimated. None of the repertoires were sampled until the peak T cell response had passed.

Some second doses came at about 4 weeks and others at about 12 weeks; these were pooled. The CDR3 contains 14 residues. The V gene lost 2 bases and the J gene lost 0 bases, with 7 bases spanning the gap. Per the germline V gene, CDR1 is KGHSH and CDR2 is LQKENI. With respect to this clone: Its antigen remains unknown.

TCRdb's table, derived via immunoSEQ multiplex PCR, lists solely in-frame clones and lacks some. The data show approximately 150,000 clones, 70% to 90% seen once. The J gene is TRBJ1-1, the V gene TRBV18; D not resolved. Here the sequenced sample was peripheral blood, taken 28 days after the second AZD1222 dose. The source is an adult who received the AZD1222 COVID-19 vaccine. CDR3 coding DNA: TGTGCCAGCTCACCAGTTACTTTGAACACTGAAGCTTTCTTT. Its protein product is CASSPVTLNTEAFF.